The 18 T cell receptor beta chains given below trace back to one sample, sequenced in a study of CD8 T cells in ankylosing spondylitis. Study results and limitations: Characteristic of ankylosing spondylitis blood, it appeared, was a TCR beta motif comprising roughly 8 highly homologous variants.

The antigens these receptors bind are not known. TCRdb fed the 5' RACE reads into MiXCR, producing one record per CDR3 protein. The sample holds approximately 440,000 distinct CDR3 sequences, roughly 15% seen once. The sample taken for sequencing was blood, either unsorted or a sorted T cell fraction (not recorded which). The receptors originated from a male donor with ankylosing spondylitis.

The chain uses TRBV5-6 and TRBJ2-1; no firm D call. Trimming cost V 1 base and J 8 bases, with 4 bases left between them. Germline V lookup: CDR1 SGHDT, CDR2 YYEEEE. There are 11 residues in the CDR3. CDR3 amino acids: CASSLRHEQFF. CDR3 in DNA: TGTGCCAGCAGCTTGCGACATGAGCAGTTCTTC.

This clonotype was counted a few times. The chain couples TRBV29-1 to TRBJ1-2; 7 positions agree with TRBD1. Germline V CDR1 and CDR2: SQVTM, ANQGSEA. The CDR3 consists of 14 residues. V trimming: 5 bases; J trimming: 0 bases; junction bases outside the gene matches: 6. CDR3: CSVLTGAPNYGYTF. The DNA of the CDR3 is TGCAGCGTTCTCACAGGGGCCCCTAACTATGGCTACACCTTC.

This clonotype was found a few times. The chain is built from TRBV12-3 or TRBV12-4 and TRBJ2-2, with TRBD2 identical over 8 bases. This CDR3 spans 16 amino acids. J lost 6 bases, V lost 5 bases, and 11 bases had no gene match. Here the CDR3 reads CASSPQAGVGSGELFF. The CDR3 DNA follows: TGTGCCAGCAGTCCCCAAGCGGGAGTGGGATCCGGGGAGCTGTTTTTT.

This clonotype was observed many times. V is TRBV20-1 and J is TRBJ1-2; no reliable D call. This CDR3 is built from 11 residues. V lost 3 bases to trimming and J lost 2 bases, with 4 bases between them. Germline loops: CDR1 DFQATT, CDR2 SNEGSKA (reference sequence). DNA for the CDR3: TGCAGTGCTAGGGAAAACTATGGCTACACCTTC. It yields the protein CSARENYGYTF.

The chain joins TRBV2 to TRBJ2-1; 7 bases agree with TRBD2. Trimming cost V 4 bases and J 8 bases; bases outside gene matches: 5. The germline CDR1 and CDR2 sequences are SNHLY and FYNNEI. This CDR3 has 13 residues. CDR3 residues: CASSGPGGYEQFF. DNA for the CDR3: TGTGCCAGCAGTGGGCCGGGGGGATATGAGCAGTTCTTC.

This clonotype was counted only a few times. The gene calls are TRBV11-2 and TRBJ2-7; D may match TRBD1 or TRBD2 (5 bases each). Between the trimmed V and J ends, which lost 5 bases and 2 bases, there was a span of 16 bases. The CDR3 length is 15 residues. Germline lookup yields CDR1 SGHAT and CDR2 FQNNGV. The CDR3 protein is CASSTGDPGAYEQYF. The CDR3 DNA sequence: TGTGCCAGCAGCACCGGGGACCCCGGGGCCTACGAGCAGTACTTC. The full variable domain, rest sourced from reference TRBV11-2 and TRBJ2-7, is EAGVAQSPRYKIIEKRQSVAFWCNPISGHATLYWYQQILGQGPKLLIQFQNNGVVDDSQLPKDRFSAERLKGVDSTLKIQPAKLEDSAVYLCASSTGDPGAYEQYFGPGTRLTVT.

This clonotype was seen a few times. The chain uses TRBV7-2 and TRBJ2-7; D might be TRBD1 or TRBD2, each matching 5 bases. The germline V gene has CDR1 SGHTA and CDR2 FQGNSA. The CDR3 covers 15 residues. Trimming removed 3 bases at V and 3 bases at J, with 15 bases between. Written as DNA, the CDR3 is TGTGCCAGCAGCTTTCGCCGGGACCTAAGCTACGAGCAGTACTTC. Protein sequence: CASSFRRDLSYEQYF.

V usage is TRBV30 and J usage is TRBJ1-2; D gene uncertain. The CDR3 is 9 residues long. V lost 6 bases and J 8 bases, leaving 7 bases between the germline ends. Germline CDR1 and CDR2: GTSNPN and SVGIG (reference sequence). The DNA for the CDR3 is TGTGCCTGCCATGTCGGCTACACCTTC. Translating gives CACHVGYTF.

V is TRBV3-1 and J is TRBJ1-1; D unresolved. Germline CDR1 and CDR2: LGHDT and YNNKEL (reference sequence). Between the trimmed V and J ends, which lost 3 bases and 4 bases, there was a span of 12 bases. The CDR3 has 14 amino acids. This chain's CDR3 is CASSQYGDGTEAFF. The CDR3, as DNA: TGTGCCAGCAGCCAGTATGGGGATGGCACTGAAGCTTTCTTT.

This clonotype was recorded a few times. The V gene is TRBV21-1, the J gene TRBJ2-3; the table names TRBD1, a call not compared with the DNA. TRBV21-1 is a recognized pseudogene. CDR3 length equals 14 residues. CDR3 nucleotides: TGTGCCAGCAGCATACAGGGAGCCACAGATACGCAGTATTTT. Its translation: CASSIQGATDTQYF.

The sample holds many counts of this clonotype. CDR3 DNA: TGTGCCAGCAGCTTATCAATCAGGGCAGGGCGCACAGATACGCAGTATTTT. Its protein product is CASSLSIRAGRTDTQYF. This chain links TRBV7-2 with TRBJ2-3, with D possibly being TRBD1 (5 bases). The germline CDR1 and CDR2 sequences are SGHTA and FQGNSA. Trimming pared 2 bases from V and 1 base from J, leaving 16 bases between. CDR3 length: 17 amino acids. The variable domain in full, with the rest retrieved from reference TRBV7-2 and TRBJ2-3, is GAGVSQSPSNKVTEKGKDVELRCDPISGHTALYWYRQSLGQGLEFLIYFQGNSAPDKSGLPSDRFSAERTGGSVSTLTIQRTQQEDSAVYLCASSLSIRAGRTDTQYFGPGTRLTVL.

The V gene is TRBV12-3 or TRBV12-4, the J gene TRBJ1-6; D is undetermined. Trimming stripped 5 bases from V and 10 bases from J, with 12 bases between. CDR3 size: 13 residues. Written as DNA, the CDR3 is TGTGCCAGCAGTAGAGATACCCCATCACCCCTCCACTTT. This gives the protein CASSRDTPSPLHF.

The chain carries TRBV27 and TRBJ2-1, with 11 bases aligning to TRBD2. Germline lookup yields CDR1 MNHEY and CDR2 SMNVEV (reference sequence). Trimming cost V 7 bases and J 3 bases; bases outside gene matches: 5. The CDR3 is made up of 15 amino acids. The CDR3: CASTLLAGDYNEQFF. The CDR3 region has the DNA TGTGCCAGCACCCTACTAGCGGGGGACTACAATGAGCAGTTCTTC.

In its sample, this clonotype was seen a few times. This CDR3 is CASSRTGTGSYNEQFF. In nucleotides, the CDR3 is TGTGCCAGCAGCCGAACCGGGACAGGCTCCTACAATGAGCAGTTCTTC. The chain couples TRBV7-9 to TRBJ2-1; 8 bases map to TRBD1. Germline loops: CDR1 SEHNR, CDR2 FQNEAQ (reference sequence). The CDR3 has 16 residues. Losses at the gene ends were 5 bases for V and 0 bases for J; bases not matched to a gene: 6.

The chain combines TRBV20-1 with TRBJ2-4; 7 bases match TRBD1. CDR1 and CDR2 (germline): DFQATT, SNEGSKA (reference sequence). The CDR3 length is 12 residues. V lost 3 bases, J lost 10 bases, and 6 bases stayed unmatched. The CDR3 sequence is CSASRQGTIQYF. For the CDR3, the DNA is TGCAGTGCTAGCCGACAGGGAACTATTCAGTACTTC.

The gene calls are TRBV11-2 and TRBJ1-1, with D hard to call. The germline V gene has CDR1 SGHAT and CDR2 FQNNGV. The CDR3 covers 16 residues. The V and J ends lost 1 base and 1 base respectively, with 13 bases between them. In DNA, the CDR3 is TGTGCCAGCAGCTTAGGCCAGGCATGGTGGAACACTGAAGCTTTCTTT. Its translation: CASSLGQAWWNTEAFF.

The sample holds a few counts of this clonotype. The chain employs TRBV4-3 and TRBJ2-7, with D possibly called TRBD1 or TRBD2 (5 bases each). Trimming pared 0 bases from V and 2 bases from J, leaving 8 bases between. Germline loops: CDR1 LGHNA, CDR2 YSLEER. The CDR3 has 14 residues. CDR3 bases: TGCGCCAGCAGCCAAGAGGTGGGACCCTACGAGCAGTACTTC. This translates into CASSQEVGPYEQYF.

This rearrangement joins TRBV6-2 or TRBV6-3 to TRBJ2-7; D remains ambiguous. The V and J ends lost 0 bases and 2 bases respectively, with 8 bases between them. The CDR3 is 14 amino acids. In germline, CDR1 is MNHEY, CDR2 SVGEGT. The CDR3 sequence: CASSYSVYPYEQYF. As DNA, the CDR3 is TGTGCCAGCAGTTACTCGGTCTACCCCTACGAGCAGTACTTC.